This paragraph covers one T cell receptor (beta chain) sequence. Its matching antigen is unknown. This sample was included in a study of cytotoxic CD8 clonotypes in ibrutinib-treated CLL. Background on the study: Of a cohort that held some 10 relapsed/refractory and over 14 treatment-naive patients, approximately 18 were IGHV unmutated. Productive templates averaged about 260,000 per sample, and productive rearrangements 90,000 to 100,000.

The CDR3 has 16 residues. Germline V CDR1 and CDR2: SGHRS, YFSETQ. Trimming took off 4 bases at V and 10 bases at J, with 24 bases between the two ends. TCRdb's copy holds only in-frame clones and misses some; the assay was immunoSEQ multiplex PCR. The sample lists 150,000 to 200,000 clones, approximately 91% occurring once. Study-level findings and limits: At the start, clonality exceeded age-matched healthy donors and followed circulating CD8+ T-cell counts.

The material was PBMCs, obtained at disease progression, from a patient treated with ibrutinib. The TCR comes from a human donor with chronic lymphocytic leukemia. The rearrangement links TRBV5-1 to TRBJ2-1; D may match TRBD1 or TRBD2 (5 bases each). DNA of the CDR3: TGCGCCAGCAGCGGGACCCTCCTGGTAGGAGGCGGGGAGCAGTTCTTC. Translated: CASSGTLLVGGGEQFF.